This TCR beta chain appears in the sequencing data of a study of technical replicates of blood from a handful of donors. Here immunoSEQ multiplex PCR was the method, and the copy in TCRdb shows in-frame clones only, minus some. The data hold under 90,000 clones, with roughly 94% observed a single time. Germline assignment: CDR1 MNHEY and CDR2 SVGAGI. V lost 0 bases to trimming and J lost 0 bases, with 6 bases between them. This CDR3 region has 16 residues. The chain recombines TRBV6-5 with TRBJ1-6; D not certain. The sequenced sample was T cells isolated from PBMCs. The origin of this receptor is a human donor in good health. The DNA of the CDR3 is TGTGCCAGCAGTTACTCTGGCACCTCCTATAATTCACCCCTCCACTTT. Translating gives CASSYSGTSYNSPLHF.